The 20 T cell receptor beta chains presented below share a single source sample, sequenced in a study of CD8 T cells in Susac syndrome. Random hexamers were used to reverse transcribe an amount of roughly 0.5 to 1 ug RNA. TCRdb reprocessed the immunoSEQ multiplex PCR reads via MiXCR and lists one record per CDR3 protein. The sample yields around 170,000 distinct CDR3 sequences, approximately 96% seen once. Sequencing input: CD8+ T cells from PBMCs. These receptors all come from a human donor with multiple sclerosis.

This chain joins TRBV24-1 and TRBJ2-2; TRBD2 might be the D (5 bases). V shed 1 base and J shed 3 bases, with 8 bases lying between them. Germline V lookup: CDR1 KGHDR, CDR2 SFDVKD. This CDR3 has 15 amino acids. The CDR3 sequence: CATSDLADDTGELFF. The CDR3 DNA follows: TGTGCCACCAGTGATTTAGCGGATGACACCGGGGAGCTGTTTTTT.

The J gene is TRBJ1-2, the V gene TRBV27; TRBD1 matches at 7 bases. With V trimmed by 6 bases and J by 3 bases, 10 bases remained unmatched. This CDR3 spans 15 amino acids. CDR1 and CDR2 (germline): MNHEY, SMNVEV (reference sequence). CDR3 bases: TGTGCCAGCAGCCTAGGACAGGACCTGCACTATGGCTACACCTTC. It is translated as CASSLGQDLHYGYTF.

About this clonotype: The junction differs from germline at one of its ends, possibly a read error. This chain links TRBV14 with TRBJ2-1; D assignment may be TRBD1 or TRBD2 (5 bases each). Germline V CDR1 and CDR2: SGHDN, FVKESK. The CDR3 runs to 13 residues. The CDR3, as DNA: TGTGCCAGCAGCCAAGATTGGGACGGCAGCCGGATCTTC. It codes for CASSQDWDGSRIF.

This clonotype has only one observation. This chain links TRBV7-9 with TRBJ2-1; a possible D gene is TRBD2 (5 bases). The germline CDR1 and CDR2 sequences are SEHNR and FQNEAQ (reference sequence). The ends were cut back, 8 bases at V and 6 bases at J, with 11 bases in the middle. CDR3 size: 12 residues. The chain's CDR3 is CASAIGVNEQFF. The CDR3 DNA reads TGTGCCAGCGCAATCGGGGTCAATGAGCAGTTCTTC.

The chain carries TRBV27 and TRBJ2-2; 14 nucleotides line up with TRBD2. This CDR3 has 17 residues. Germline CDR1 MNHEY, CDR2 SMNVEV (reference sequence). J was trimmed by 7 bases and V by 5 bases; bases with no gene match: 9. CDR3 sequence (DNA): TGTGCCAGCAGTGCGGGACTAGCGGGAGTAGCTGGCGGGGAGCTGTTTTTT. It is translated as CASSAGLAGVAGGELFF.

The chain recombines TRBV27 with TRBJ1-2; the D gene is possibly TRBD1 (5 bases). CDR1 is MNHEY, CDR2 SMNVEV, per germline (reference sequence). The CDR3 contains 14 residues. Trimming took off 10 bases at V and 6 bases at J, with 21 bases between the two ends. CDR3 residues: CATRRPGLENGYTF. CDR3 DNA sequence: TGTGCCACCCGGAGACCGGGACTCGAAAATGGCTACACCTTC.

The rearrangement links TRBV28 to TRBJ2-1; possibly TRBD2 for D (6 bases). The CDR3 has 15 residues. V was shortened by 5 bases and J by 4 bases, with 15 bases between the two germline ends. CDR1 is MDHEN, CDR2 SYDVKM, per germline. The CDR3 loop reads CASSPGRDLYNEQFF. CDR3 DNA sequence: TGTGCCAGCAGTCCCGGCAGGGACTTGTACAATGAGCAGTTCTTC.

This chain uses TRBV20-1 with TRBJ2-1; 7 nucleotides match TRBD2. The CDR3 length is 15 residues. Losses at the gene ends were 0 bases for V and 9 bases for J; bases not matched to a gene: 11. Germline-derived CDR1 and CDR2 are DFQATT and SNEGSKA (reference sequence). CDR3 in amino acids: CSARDRREHRGEQFF. Here the CDR3 DNA reads TGCAGTGCTAGAGATAGGCGGGAGCATAGGGGTGAGCAGTTCTTC.

This clonotype has just one count. The chain joins TRBV29-1 to TRBJ2-7; the match to TRBD2 covers 8 bases. Germline V gives CDR1 SQVTM, CDR2 ANQGSEA. The CDR3 is 15 residues long. Losses at the gene ends were 1 base for V and 2 bases for J; bases not matched to a gene: 7. The CDR3 coding sequence is TGCAGCGTTGAAGCACGGGAGGGCCCGGCCTACGAGCAGTACTTC. It specifies CSVEAREGPAYEQYF.

The chain recombines TRBV20-1 with TRBJ1-2; D remains unclear. V was cut by 5 bases and J by 7 bases, with 17 bases left in between. Germline assignment: CDR1 DFQATT and CDR2 SNEGSKA (reference sequence). This CDR3 is built from 13 residues. CDR3 nucleotides: TGCAGTGCTTTTCGTTTGTGGGAGGTTGGCTACACCTTC. This translates into CSAFRLWEVGYTF.

The CDR3 coding sequence is TGTGCCACCAGCCCACCCCCCGGGGGGACAGGCCCCGTTAGCTATGGCTACACCTTC. Its translation: CATSPPPGGTGPVSYGYTF. J is TRBJ1-2 and V is TRBV15, with 8 bases lining up with TRBD1. The CDR3 extends over 19 amino acids. The germline gives CDR1 LNHNV, CDR2 YYDKDF (reference sequence). The V segment lost 5 bases and the J segment 4 bases; nucleotides outside the gene matches: 21.

The gene calls are TRBV5-1 and TRBJ2-7; D is unclear. V gave up 4 bases and J gave up 2 bases, with 13 bases separating them. Looked up from germline, CDR1 is SGHRS and CDR2 is YFSETQ. The length of the CDR3 is 14 residues. The CDR3 region is CASSPGVGAYEQYF. The DNA of the CDR3 is TGCGCCAGCAGCCCAGGCGTCGGAGCCTACGAGCAGTACTTC.

The chain links TRBV11-2 to TRBJ2-5; the D call may be TRBD1 or TRBD2 (5 bases each). V lost 5 bases and J 5 bases, leaving 15 bases between the germline ends. Germline CDR1 is SGHAT and CDR2 is FQNNGV. The CDR3 runs to 14 residues. For the CDR3, the DNA is TGTGCCAGCAGCCCTGGGTGGGGGAAGGAGACCCAGTACTTC. It specifies CASSPGWGKETQYF.

The chain carries TRBV28 and TRBJ2-1; tentative D call: TRBD1 (6 bases). Trimming took 2 bases from V and 9 from J, leaving 14 bases between them. The CDR3 spans 14 residues. Germline lookup yields CDR1 MDHEN and CDR2 SYDVKM. The CDR3 reads CASSLASPRGEQFF. CDR3 DNA: TGTGCCAGCAGTTTAGCTAGCCCCAGGGGTGAGCAGTTCTTC.

The rearrangement joins TRBV11-2 to TRBJ2-5; TRBD1 matches at 7 bases. Trimming removed 5 bases from V and 9 bases from J; junction bases left unmatched: 15. Germline lookup yields CDR1 SGHAT and CDR2 FQNNGV. This CDR3 spans 15 amino acids. In DNA form, the CDR3 reads TGTGCCAGCAGCCACACGCTGACAGGGCACGGGGCCCAGTACTTC. Translating gives CASSHTLTGHGAQYF.

The J gene is TRBJ1-1, the V gene TRBV9; tentative D call: TRBD1 (5 bases). Germline lookup yields CDR1 SGDLS and CDR2 YYNGEE. The V end lost 4 bases, the J end lost 3 bases, and 22 bases lay between the germline ends. The CDR3 has 17 amino acids. CDR3 sequence reads: CASSPRTRLRGDTEAFF. The CDR3 nucleotides are TGTGCCAGCAGCCCTAGGACACGACTCCGCGGCGACACTGAAGCTTTCTTT.

This clonotype came up a few times. The genes are TRBV19 and TRBJ2-7; 8 positions match TRBD1. This CDR3 comprises 14 residues. The junction had 7 bases not matched to a gene; V was cut back by 5 bases and J by 4 bases. Looked up from germline, CDR1 is LNHDA and CDR2 is SQIVND (reference sequence). The CDR3 is CASSARQGRYEQYF. In DNA, the CDR3 is TGTGCCAGTAGTGCGCGACAGGGGCGGTACGAGCAGTACTTC.

The chain has TRBV9 and TRBJ1-5, with D tentatively TRBD1 (6 bases). The CDR3 loop spans 14 amino acids. The V gene lost 0 bases and the J gene lost 4 bases, with 8 bases spanning the gap. CDR1 is SGDLS, CDR2 YYNGEE, per germline. CDR3 nucleotide sequence: TGTGCCAGCAGCGTAGGGACAGCAAATCAGCCCCAGCATTTT. This gives the protein CASSVGTANQPQHF.

V gene TRBV9 combines with J gene TRBJ2-1, with D perhaps TRBD2 (6 bases). The CDR3 is 13 amino acids. V gave up 4 bases and J gave up 8 bases, with 13 bases separating them. CDR1 is SGDLS and CDR2 is YYNGEE in the germline V gene. CDR3 amino acids: CASSTGDGDEQFF. In nucleotides, the CDR3 is TGTGCCAGCAGCACGGGAGACGGCGATGAGCAGTTCTTC.

The chain joins TRBV15 to TRBJ2-5, with D unresolved. The CDR3 is 11 amino acids. Deletions cut 5 bases from V and 7 bases from J, with 8 bases between. Germline V gene data show CDR1 as LNHNV and CDR2 as YYDKDF (reference sequence). CDR3 loop: CATSRPGTQYF. As DNA, the CDR3 is TGTGCCACCAGCCGACCAGGGACCCAGTACTTC. The whole variable domain, filled in from reference TRBV15 and TRBJ2-5, reads DAMVIQNPRYQVTQFGKPVTLSCSQTLNHNVMYWYQQKSSQAPKLLFHYYDKDFNNEADTPDNFQSRRPNTSFCFLDIRSPGLGDTAMYLCATSRPGTQYFGPGTRLLVL.